This T cell receptor (beta chain) was documented in a study of T cells in Graves' hyperthyroidism and ophthalmopathy. General observations from the study: From stable hyperthyroidism, ophthalmopathy was separated by a 13 V-J model.

Comments on this clonotype: The antigen remains undetermined.

Authors of the study amplified TCR beta CDR3 regions from RNA transcripts. HTBI primers drove first-round RT-PCR of the TCR CDR3. TCRdb reprocessed the multiplex PCR reads via MiXCR and lists one record per CDR3 protein. This table has 350,000 to 400,000 distinct CDR3 sequences, about 18% appearing once. Per the germline V gene, CDR1 is SGDLS and CDR2 is YYNGEE. V lost 0 bases, J lost 5 bases, and 12 bases lay in between. The CDR3 is made up of 14 amino acids. Clinical symptoms, serum thyroxine, TRAb, thyroid ultrasound and orbital computed tomography established diagnosis. This sequence joins TRBV9 and TRBJ2-7, with D perhaps matching TRBD1 (5 bases). The specimen sequenced was blood. The source is a woman under 30 with Graves' hyperthyroidism. CDR3 residues: CASSVGAGLDEQYF. CDR3 sequence (DNA): TGTGCCAGCAGCGTAGGGGCAGGGTTGGACGAGCAGTACTTC.